These 21 T cell receptor beta chains came from one sample sequenced in a study of blood T cell repertoires in COVID-19. Method: immunoSEQ multiplex PCR; TCRdb's copy keeps in-frame clones and lacks some. Of 70,000 to 100,000 clones in the sample, about 89% are singletons; the top ten hold about 2.5%. Sequencing used peripheral blood. These receptors were collected from a man aged 50-60 years with COVID-19, enrolled during active disease.

The chain recombines TRBV27 with TRBJ1-5, with D hard to call. The CDR3 sequence is 13 residues long. Germline CDR1 is MNHEY and CDR2 is SMNVEV (reference sequence). Trimming left V 5 bases short and J 4 bases short, with 9 bases between. The CDR3 region is CASSAYQNQPQHF. The CDR3 nucleotides read TGTGCCAGCAGTGCATATCAGAATCAGCCCCAGCATTTT.

The chain is built from TRBV5-1 and TRBJ1-2; D call uncertain. Germline V CDR1 and CDR2: SGHRS, YFSETQ. The V end was cut by 0 bases, the J end by 6 bases, with 12 bases between. This CDR3 is 14 amino acids long. CDR3 in amino acids: CASSLGGEVNGYTF. The CDR3, as DNA: TGCGCCAGCAGCTTGGGGGGAGAGGTTAATGGCTACACCTTC. Filled out from reference TRBV5-1 and TRBJ1-2, the complete variable domain reads KAGVTQTPRYLIKTRGQQVTLSCSPISGHRSVSWYQQTPGQGLQFLFEYFSETQRNKGNFPGRFSGRQFSNSRSEMNVSTLELGDSALYLCASSLGGEVNGYTFGSGTRLTVV.

This sequence joins TRBV5-1 and TRBJ1-3; no definite D call. The germline V gene has CDR1 SGHRS and CDR2 YFSETQ. The CDR3 has 14 amino acids. The ends were cut back, 2 bases at V and 4 bases at J, with 10 bases in the middle. CDR3 nucleotides: TGCGCCAGCAGCTTCGAGGGTTCGGGAAACACCATATATTTT. It yields the protein CASSFEGSGNTIYF.

As DNA, the CDR3 is TGTGCCTGGAGTTTAGACAGGAATGGCTACACCTTC. This gives the protein CAWSLDRNGYTF. The rearrangement links TRBV30 to TRBJ1-2; maybe TRBD1 (6 bases). The CDR3 consists of 12 residues. V was clipped by 2 bases and J by 6 bases, with 10 bases between them. Germline V gene sequence: CDR1 GTSNPN, CDR2 SVGIG (reference sequence).

This chain links TRBV6-4 with TRBJ1-1; tentative D call: TRBD1 (6 bases). CDR1 and CDR2 from the germline V gene are MRHNA and SNTAGT. The CDR3 loop spans 14 amino acids. Trimming removed 6 bases at V and 3 bases at J, with 14 bases between. CDR3 sequence (DNA): TGTGCCAGCAGGCCCAGCGGGGGCCACACTGAAGCTTTCTTT. Translation gives CASRPSGGHTEAFF.

CDR3 nucleotide sequence: TGTGCCAGCAGTCGAGGGCCATCCCTCCCCCAGCATTTT. It encodes CASSRGPSLPQHF. The chain couples TRBV12-3 or TRBV12-4 to TRBJ1-5; D unclear. Trimming shortened V by 5 bases and J by 10 bases, and 15 bases separated the two germline ends. This CDR3 comprises 13 residues.

This clone has a single count. V usage is TRBV12-3 or TRBV12-4 and J usage is TRBJ1-1; no reliable D call. Between the trimmed V and J ends, which lost 7 bases and 4 bases, there was a span of 13 bases. CDR3 length equals 13 residues. The CDR3 bases are TGTGCCAGCACCTCCTCTAGCGTCACTGAAGCTTTCTTT. It is translated as CASTSSSVTEAFF.

The CDR3 bases are TGTGCCAGTAGTAGTAGGACAGGGGGCTCTAATAATCAGCCCCAGCATTTT. Protein product: CASSSRTGGSNNQPQHF. The rearrangement joins TRBV19 to TRBJ1-5, with 11 bases that match TRBD1. This CDR3 contains 17 residues. The V gene end was trimmed by 4 bases and the J gene end by 4 bases; junction bases not matched to a gene: 9. Germline V gives CDR1 LNHDA, CDR2 SQIVND (reference sequence).

The genes are TRBV18 and TRBJ1-2; D is unclear. V gave up 3 bases and J gave up 6 bases, with 8 bases separating them. There are 12 residues in the CDR3. Germline V gene sequence: CDR1 KGHSH, CDR2 LQKENI. CDR3 coding DNA: TGTGCCAGCTCACCCAATGTTGATGGCTACACCTTC. As protein: CASSPNVDGYTF.

The chain recombines TRBV27 with TRBJ2-5, with D possibly TRBD2 on 7 matching bases. This CDR3 is built from 14 residues. Germline assignment: CDR1 MNHEY and CDR2 SMNVEV (reference sequence). With 1 base removed from V and 10 bases from J, the gap between germline ends came to 16 bases. The CDR3: CASSLYGGPRDQYF. The CDR3 coding sequence is TGTGCCAGCAGTTTATACGGGGGGCCGAGGGACCAGTACTTC.

On this clone itself: One end of the junction varies from germline; a read error may be responsible. This chain uses TRBV7-7 with TRBJ2-7, with a possible D match to TRBD1 (6 bases). Germline V gene sequence: CDR1 SSHAT, CDR2 FNYEAQ (reference sequence). The CDR3 has 18 residues. The CDR3 loop reads CASSLEGHWGPYSYEQYF. The CDR3 DNA sequence: TGTGCTAGCAGCTTAGAGGGACATTGGGGACCCTATTCCTACGAGCAGTACTTC. Complete variable domain (other parts from reference TRBV7-7 and TRBJ2-7): GAGVSQSPRYKVTKRGQDVTLRCDPISSHATLYWYQQALGQGPEFLTYFNYEAQPDKSGLPSDRFSAERPEGSISTLTIQRTEQRDSAMYRCASSLEGHWGPYSYEQYFGPGTRLTVT.

The sample holds one count of this clone. This sequence joins TRBV11-1 and TRBJ1-1, with 7 bases fitting TRBD1. CDR1 and CDR2 (germline): SGHAT, FQDESV (reference sequence). V lost 7 bases, J lost 10 bases, and 12 bases stayed unmatched. This CDR3 comprises 13 residues. DNA for the CDR3: TGTGCCAGCAAGATCCCCGGACAGGCGGGAGCTTTCTTT. Amino acid sequence: CASKIPGQAGAFF.

The chain uses TRBV27 and TRBJ1-2; no reliable D call. Trimming pared 4 bases from V and 5 bases from J, leaving 20 bases between. The CDR3 length is 16 residues. The germline V gene encodes CDR1 MNHEY and CDR2 SMNVEV (reference sequence). In DNA form, the CDR3 reads TGTGCCAGCAGTTCCCTAGGCGGGCAGGCGCGTTATGGCTACACCTTC. Translation gives CASSSLGGQARYGYTF.

The chain joins TRBV15 to TRBJ2-7; D might be TRBD2 (5 bases). The CDR3 has 15 amino acids. Trimming shortened V by 5 bases and J by 2 bases, and 16 bases separated the two germline ends. Germline assignment: CDR1 LNHNV and CDR2 YYDKDF (reference sequence). The CDR3 region is CATSSPYGETYEQYF. The CDR3 nucleotides read TGTGCCACCAGCTCCCCATACGGGGAAACCTACGAGCAGTACTTC.

The chain employs TRBV29-1 and TRBJ2-3; D not certain. V shed 6 bases and J shed 4 bases, with 23 bases lying between them. CDR3 size: 16 residues. CDR1 and CDR2 (germline): SQVTM, ANQGSEA. The CDR3 DNA reads as TGCAGCGTCCCTGAATGGGTTGCGGTTGAAGCAGATACGCAGTATTTT. Translated, it gives CSVPEWVAVEADTQYF.

The chain uses TRBV5-1 and TRBJ1-1, with unresolved D. Germline V gene sequence: CDR1 SGHRS, CDR2 YFSETQ. Trimming pared 0 bases from V and 2 bases from J, leaving 14 bases between. The CDR3 covers 16 residues. The CDR3 region has the DNA TGCGCCAGCAGCTTGGTCGGGGTCCAGCTTAACACTGAAGCTTTCTTT. It codes for CASSLVGVQLNTEAFF.

In DNA, the CDR3 is TGTGCCAGCAGTCCGAACTCCGAGACCCAGTACTTC. Protein sequence: CASSPNSETQYF. The rearrangement links TRBV7-8 to TRBJ2-5; unclear D gene. The germline gives CDR1 SGHVS, CDR2 FQNEAQ. V lost 6 bases to trimming and J lost 5 bases, with 10 bases between them. This CDR3 contains 12 residues.

The rearrangement uses TRBV9 and TRBJ1-2, with 11 bases lining up with TRBD1. CDR1 and CDR2 from the germline V gene are SGDLS and YYNGEE. The CDR3 spans 15 residues. The junction had 10 bases not matched to a gene; V was cut back by 5 bases and J by 7 bases. CDR3 nucleotides: TGTGCCAGCAGTCTTACTCGGACAGGGGGCTCTGGCTACACCTTC. Amino acid sequence: CASSLTRTGGSGYTF.

The CDR3 region has the DNA TGTGCCACCAGTGACTCTAGGGGATGGACGGTGGGATCGGCAGATACGCAGTATTTT. Translation: CATSDSRGWTVGSADTQYF. The chain carries TRBV24-1 and TRBJ2-3, with D perhaps matching TRBD1 (5 bases). Per germline, CDR1 KGHDR and CDR2 SFDVKD. V lost 4 bases to trimming and J lost 4 bases, with 26 bases between them. This CDR3 has 19 amino acids.

The rearrangement links TRBV3-1 (or the pseudogene TRBV3-2) to TRBJ1-2; D not certain. Looked up from germline, CDR1 is LGHDT and CDR2 is YNNKEL (reference sequence). This CDR3 has 13 amino acids. Deletions cut 6 bases from V and 2 bases from J, with 10 bases between. Here the CDR3 DNA reads TGTGCCAGCAGTCGGGCGGGAAACTATGGCTACACCTTC. Protein sequence: CASSRAGNYGYTF.

V gene TRBV2 combines with J gene TRBJ2-7, with a possible D match to TRBD1 (6 bases). V was cut by 7 bases and J by 2 bases, with 12 bases left in between. The CDR3 contains 13 residues. Germline V gene sequence: CDR1 SNHLY, CDR2 FYNNEI. The CDR3 region has the DNA TGTGCCAGCAAACAGGGCAACCCCTACGAGCAGTACTTC. It yields the protein CASKQGNPYEQYF.